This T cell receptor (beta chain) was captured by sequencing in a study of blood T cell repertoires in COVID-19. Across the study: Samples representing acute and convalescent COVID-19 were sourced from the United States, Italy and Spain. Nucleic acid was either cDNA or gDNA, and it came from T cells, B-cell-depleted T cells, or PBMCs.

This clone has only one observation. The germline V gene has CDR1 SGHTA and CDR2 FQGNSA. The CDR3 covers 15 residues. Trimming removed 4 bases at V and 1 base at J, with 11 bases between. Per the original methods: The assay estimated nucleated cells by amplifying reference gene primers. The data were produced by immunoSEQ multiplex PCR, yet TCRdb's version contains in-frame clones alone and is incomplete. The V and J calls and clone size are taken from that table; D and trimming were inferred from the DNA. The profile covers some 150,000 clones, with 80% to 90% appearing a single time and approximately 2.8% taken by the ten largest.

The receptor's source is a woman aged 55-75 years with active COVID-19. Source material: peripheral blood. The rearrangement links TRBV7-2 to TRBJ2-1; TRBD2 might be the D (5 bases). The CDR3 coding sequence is TGTGCCAGCAGCTCTCCGGGGAAGTCCTACAATGAGCAGTTCTTC. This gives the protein CASSSPGKSYNEQFF.